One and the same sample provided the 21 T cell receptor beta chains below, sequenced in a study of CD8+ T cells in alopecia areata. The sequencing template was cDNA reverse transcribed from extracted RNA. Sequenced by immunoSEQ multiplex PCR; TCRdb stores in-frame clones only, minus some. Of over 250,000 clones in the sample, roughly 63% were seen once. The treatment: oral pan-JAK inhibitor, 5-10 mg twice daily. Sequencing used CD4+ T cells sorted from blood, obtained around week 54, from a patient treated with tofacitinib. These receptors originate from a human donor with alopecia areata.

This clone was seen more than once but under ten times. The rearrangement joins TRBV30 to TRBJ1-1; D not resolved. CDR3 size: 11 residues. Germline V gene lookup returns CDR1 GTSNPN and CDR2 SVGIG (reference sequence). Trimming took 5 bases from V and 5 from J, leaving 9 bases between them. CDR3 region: CAWSQRTEAFF. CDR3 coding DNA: TGTGCCTGGTCCCAAAGGACTGAAGCTTTCTTT.

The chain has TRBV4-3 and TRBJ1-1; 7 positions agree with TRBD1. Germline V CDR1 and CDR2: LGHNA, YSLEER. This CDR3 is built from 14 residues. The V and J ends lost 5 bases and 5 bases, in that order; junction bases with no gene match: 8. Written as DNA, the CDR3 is TGCGCCAGCAGCGTCTACAGGGGATGGACTGAAGCTTTCTTT. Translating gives CASSVYRGWTEAFF.

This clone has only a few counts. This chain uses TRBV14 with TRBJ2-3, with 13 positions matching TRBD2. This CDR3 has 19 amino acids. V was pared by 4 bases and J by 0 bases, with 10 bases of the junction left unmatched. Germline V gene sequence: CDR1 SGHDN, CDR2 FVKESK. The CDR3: CASSLQGLAGILSTDTQYF. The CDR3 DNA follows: TGTGCCAGCAGCCTACAGGGACTAGCGGGGATCCTTAGCACAGATACGCAGTATTTT.

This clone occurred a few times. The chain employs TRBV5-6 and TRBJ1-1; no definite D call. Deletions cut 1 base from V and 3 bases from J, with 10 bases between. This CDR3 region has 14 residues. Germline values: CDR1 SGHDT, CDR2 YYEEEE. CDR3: CASSLSPGDTEAFF. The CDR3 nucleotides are TGTGCCAGCAGCTTGAGCCCCGGGGACACTGAAGCTTTCTTT.

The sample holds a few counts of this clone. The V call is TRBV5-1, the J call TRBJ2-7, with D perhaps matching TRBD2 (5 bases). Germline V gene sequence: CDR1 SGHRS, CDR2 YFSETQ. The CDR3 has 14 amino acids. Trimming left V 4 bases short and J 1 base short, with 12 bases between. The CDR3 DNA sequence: TGCGCCAGCAGCCCCGGACGCGGGTCCTACGAGCAGTACTTC. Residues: CASSPGRGSYEQYF.

CDR3 in amino acids: CSVEGDRETEAFF. The DNA of the CDR3 is TGCAGCGTTGAAGGCGACAGGGAAACTGAAGCTTTCTTT. The chain employs TRBV29-1 and TRBJ1-1; 7 bases agree with TRBD1. V lost 1 base to trimming and J lost 5 bases; unmatched junction nucleotides: 4. This CDR3 contains 13 residues. CDR1 and CDR2 (germline): SQVTM, ANQGSEA. Full variable domain (rest looked up from reference TRBV29-1 and TRBJ1-1): SAVISQKPSRDICQRGTSLTIQCQVDSQVTMMFWYRQQPGQSLTLIATANQGSEATYESGFVIDKFPISRPNLTFSTLTVSNMSPEDSSIYLCSVEGDRETEAFFGQGTRLTVV.

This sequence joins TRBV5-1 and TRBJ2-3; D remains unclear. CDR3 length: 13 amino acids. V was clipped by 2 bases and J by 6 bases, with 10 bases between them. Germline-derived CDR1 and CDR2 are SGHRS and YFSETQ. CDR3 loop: CASSFNSADTQYF. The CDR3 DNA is TGCGCCAGCAGCTTTAACTCAGCGGATACGCAGTATTTT. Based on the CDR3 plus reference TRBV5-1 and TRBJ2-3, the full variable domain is KAGVTQTPRYLIKTRGQQVTLSCSPISGHRSVSWYQQTPGQGLQFLFEYFSETQRNKGNFPGRFSGRQFSNSRSEMNVSTLELGDSALYLCASSFNSADTQYFGPGTRLTVL.

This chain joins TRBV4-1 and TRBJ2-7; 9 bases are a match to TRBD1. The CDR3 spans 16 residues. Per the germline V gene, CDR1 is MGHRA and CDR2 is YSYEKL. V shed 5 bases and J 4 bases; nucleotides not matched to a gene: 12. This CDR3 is CASSTNFGTGQYEQYF. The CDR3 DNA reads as TGCGCCAGCAGCACCAATTTCGGGACAGGGCAATACGAGCAGTACTTC.

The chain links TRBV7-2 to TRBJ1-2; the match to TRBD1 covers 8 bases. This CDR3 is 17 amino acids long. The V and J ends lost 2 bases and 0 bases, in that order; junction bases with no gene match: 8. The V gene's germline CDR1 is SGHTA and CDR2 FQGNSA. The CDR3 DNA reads TGTGCCAGCAGCTTATCCCGGACAGGGCGAGCTAACTATGGCTACACCTTC. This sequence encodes CASSLSRTGRANYGYTF.

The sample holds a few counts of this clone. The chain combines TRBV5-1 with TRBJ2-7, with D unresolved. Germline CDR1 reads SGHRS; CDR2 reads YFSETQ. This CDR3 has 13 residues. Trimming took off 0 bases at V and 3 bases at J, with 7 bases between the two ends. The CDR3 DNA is TGCGCCAGCAGCTTGGATAGTGGCTACGAGCAGTACTTC. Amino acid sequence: CASSLDSGYEQYF. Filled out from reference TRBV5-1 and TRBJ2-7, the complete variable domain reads KAGVTQTPRYLIKTRGQQVTLSCSPISGHRSVSWYQQTPGQGLQFLFEYFSETQRNKGNFPGRFSGRQFSNSRSEMNVSTLELGDSALYLCASSLDSGYEQYFGPGTRLTVT.

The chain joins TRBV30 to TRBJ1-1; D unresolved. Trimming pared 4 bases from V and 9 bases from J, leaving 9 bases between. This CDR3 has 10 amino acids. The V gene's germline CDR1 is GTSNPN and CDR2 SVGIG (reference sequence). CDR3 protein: CAWIQKKAFF. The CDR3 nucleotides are TGTGCCTGGATCCAGAAGAAAGCTTTCTTT.

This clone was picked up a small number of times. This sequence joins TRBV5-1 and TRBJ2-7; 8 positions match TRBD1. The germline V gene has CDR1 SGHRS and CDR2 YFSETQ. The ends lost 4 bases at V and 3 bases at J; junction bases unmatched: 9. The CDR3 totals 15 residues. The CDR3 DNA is TGCGCCAGCAGCGGGGACAGGTCCATAAGCTACGAGCAGTACTTC. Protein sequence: CASSGDRSISYEQYF.

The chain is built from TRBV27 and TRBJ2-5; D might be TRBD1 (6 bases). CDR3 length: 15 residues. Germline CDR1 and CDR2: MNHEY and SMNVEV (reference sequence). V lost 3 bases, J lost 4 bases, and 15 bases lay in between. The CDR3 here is CASSFYRAERETQYF. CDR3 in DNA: TGTGCCAGCAGTTTTTACAGGGCCGAGAGAGAGACCCAGTACTTC.

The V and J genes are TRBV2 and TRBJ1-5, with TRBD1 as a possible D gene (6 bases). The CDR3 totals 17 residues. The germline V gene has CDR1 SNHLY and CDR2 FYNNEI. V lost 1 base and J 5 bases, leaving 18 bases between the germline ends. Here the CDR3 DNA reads TGTGCCAGCAGTGAAGTATCGACAGGAATTTTACATCAGCCCCAGCATTTT. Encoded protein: CASSEVSTGILHQPQHF.

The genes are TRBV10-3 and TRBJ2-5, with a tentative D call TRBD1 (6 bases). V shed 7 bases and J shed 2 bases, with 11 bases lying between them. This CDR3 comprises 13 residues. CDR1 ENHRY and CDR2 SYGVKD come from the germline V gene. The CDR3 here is CAITRDIQETQYF. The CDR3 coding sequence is TGTGCCATCACCCGGGACATTCAAGAGACCCAGTACTTC.

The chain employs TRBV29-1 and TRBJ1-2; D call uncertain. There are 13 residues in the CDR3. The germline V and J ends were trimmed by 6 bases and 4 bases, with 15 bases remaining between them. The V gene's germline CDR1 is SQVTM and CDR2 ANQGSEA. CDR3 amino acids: CSVRPPGVYGYTF. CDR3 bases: TGCAGCGTCAGACCCCCAGGAGTCTATGGCTACACCTTC.

The CDR3 DNA follows: TGTGCCAGCAGTCTGGGACTAGCTAGCACAGATACGCAGTATTTT. Its protein is CASSLGLASTDTQYF. V usage is TRBV7-9 and J usage is TRBJ2-3, with 9 bases aligning to TRBD2. Looked up from germline, CDR1 is SEHNR and CDR2 is FQNEAQ (reference sequence). This CDR3 is built from 15 residues. With 6 bases clipped from V and 0 bases from J, the junction kept 4 bases outside the gene matches.

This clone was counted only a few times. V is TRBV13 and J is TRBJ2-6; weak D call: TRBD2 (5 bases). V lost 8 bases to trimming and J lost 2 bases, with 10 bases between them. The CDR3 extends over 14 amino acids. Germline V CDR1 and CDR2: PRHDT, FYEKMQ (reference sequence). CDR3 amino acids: CASVLGAGANVLTF. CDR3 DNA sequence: TGTGCCAGCGTCCTCGGGGCTGGGGCCAACGTCCTGACTTTC.

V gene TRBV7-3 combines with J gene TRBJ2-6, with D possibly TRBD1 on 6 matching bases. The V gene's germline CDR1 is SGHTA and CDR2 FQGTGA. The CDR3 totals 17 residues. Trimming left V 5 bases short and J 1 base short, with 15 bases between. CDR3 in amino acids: CASSPGTPFSGANVLTF. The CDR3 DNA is TGTGCCAGCAGCCCCGGGACACCGTTTTCTGGGGCCAACGTCCTGACTTTC.

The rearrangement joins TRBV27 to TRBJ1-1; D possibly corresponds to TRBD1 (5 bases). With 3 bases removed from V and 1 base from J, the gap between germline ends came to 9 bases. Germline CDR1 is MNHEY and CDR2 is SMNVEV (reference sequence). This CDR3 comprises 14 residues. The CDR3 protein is CASSFGHRNTEAFF. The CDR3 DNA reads TGTGCCAGCAGTTTTGGACACCGGAACACTGAAGCTTTCTTT.

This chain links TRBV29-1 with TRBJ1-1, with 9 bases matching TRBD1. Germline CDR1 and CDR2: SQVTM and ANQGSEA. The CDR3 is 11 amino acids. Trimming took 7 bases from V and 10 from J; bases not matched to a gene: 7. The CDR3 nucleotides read TGCAGCGGGAACGCGGGACAGGGAGCTTTCTTT. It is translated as CSGNAGQGAFF.